Below are 28 T cell receptor beta chains sequenced from a single sample in a study of CD8+CD57+ T cells in acquired aplastic anemia. Investigators profiled TCR beta VDJ and CDR3 from genomic DNA template. One entry per CDR3 protein, called by TCRdb with MiXCR from the reads. The repertoire includes 200,000 or so distinct CDR3 sequences, over 60% of them detected once, and approximately 44% sits in the top ten. Sequencing input: sorted CD4+, CD8+, or CD8+CD57+ T cells (not recorded which) from PBMCs. The receptors originated from a human donor with severe aplastic anemia or a healthy control (not recorded which).

The rearrangement links TRBV29-1 to TRBJ2-7; D may correspond to TRBD1 or TRBD2 (5 bases each). In germline, CDR1 is SQVTM, CDR2 ANQGSEA. The CDR3 loop spans 12 amino acids. Trimming left V 4 bases short and J 3 bases short, with 10 bases between. The CDR3, as DNA: TGCAGCGTTGTCCAGGGAGACTACGAGCAGTACTTC. Its translation is CSVVQGDYEQYF.

V usage is TRBV24-1 and J usage is TRBJ1-6, with 10 nucleotides matching TRBD1. This CDR3 contains 16 residues. V dropped 4 bases and J dropped 6; count of bases not matched to a gene: 5. Germline lookup yields CDR1 KGHDR and CDR2 SFDVKD. CDR3 protein: CATSDSRDRGNSPLHF. CDR3 bases: TGTGCCACCAGTGACTCGCGGGACAGGGGTAATTCACCCCTCCACTTT.

In this sample, this clonotype turned up once. The genes are TRBV5-1 and TRBJ2-3; D not resolved. Trimming stripped 0 bases from V and 4 bases from J, with 12 bases between. Germline V CDR1 and CDR2: SGHRS, YFSETQ. The CDR3 loop spans 15 amino acids. CDR3 in DNA: TGCGCCAGCAGCTTGGACGGCGTAGGGCCAGATACGCAGTATTTT. Encoded protein: CASSLDGVGPDTQYF.

CDR3 DNA: TGCAGTGCGGAGGACGCAGATACGCAGTATTTT. This gives the protein CSAEDADTQYF. The rearrangement joins TRBV20-1 to TRBJ2-3; weak D call: TRBD2 (5 bases). V was clipped by 6 bases and J by 4 bases, with 8 bases between them. Per the germline V gene, CDR1 is DFQATT and CDR2 is SNEGSKA (reference sequence). The CDR3 loop spans 11 amino acids.

The rearrangement links TRBV20-1 to TRBJ2-7; TRBD1 aligns across 7 bases. Trimming took 6 bases from V and 2 from J; bases not matched to a gene: 4. CDR3 length: 12 residues. CDR1 and CDR2 (germline): DFQATT, SNEGSKA (reference sequence). The CDR3 loop reads CSARTGTYEQYF. The CDR3 DNA reads TGCAGTGCCAGGACAGGTACCTACGAGCAGTACTTC.

The gene calls are TRBV7-2 and TRBJ1-2; 9 nucleotides match TRBD1. Germline-derived CDR1 and CDR2 are SGHTA and FQGNSA. The V and J ends lost 3 bases and 5 bases, in that order; junction bases with no gene match: 7. The CDR3 spans 15 residues. The CDR3 DNA sequence: TGTGCCAGCAGCTTTCCGGGACAGGGTTTTTATGGCTACACCTTC. Translation gives CASSFPGQGFYGYTF.

Only one count was recorded for this clonotype. The chain has TRBV29-1 and TRBJ2-1, with 11 bases fitting TRBD1. After removal of 7 bases from V and 7 bases from J, the junction contained 9 bases not matched to a gene. This CDR3 has 14 amino acids. CDR1 SQVTM and CDR2 ANQGSEA come from the germline V gene. The CDR3 loop reads CSGGDRGIRNEQFF. The CDR3 coding sequence is TGCAGCGGGGGGGACAGGGGGATTCGTAATGAGCAGTTCTTC.

This sequence joins TRBV24-1 and TRBJ2-5; 7 nucleotides agree with TRBD1. Germline values: CDR1 KGHDR, CDR2 SFDVKD. Trimming removed 7 bases from V and 1 base from J; junction bases left unmatched: 2. The CDR3 spans 13 residues. CDR3 bases: TGTGCCACCAGGGGGACAGCCCAAGAGACCCAGTACTTC. It is translated as CATRGTAQETQYF.

This clonotype occurred many times. The chain combines TRBV6-5 with TRBJ1-2; TRBD1 might be the D (5 bases). V was cut by 5 bases and J by 0 bases, with 10 bases left in between. CDR1 MNHEY and CDR2 SVGAGI come from the germline V gene. The CDR3 runs 14 residues. CDR3 sequence (DNA): TGTGCCAGCAGTCAGGGTAATACTAACTATGGCTACACCTTC. This encodes CASSQGNTNYGYTF.

Turning to this clonotype: One end of the junction is discordant with germline, which a read error may explain. The rearrangement uses TRBV24-1 and TRBJ2-7, with 10 bases that match TRBD1. There are 13 residues in the CDR3. CDR1 and CDR2 (germline): KGHDR, SFDVKD. CDR3 sequence reads: CASSLDRGNEQYF. The CDR3 DNA is TGTGCCAGCAGTTTGGACAGGGGGAACGAGCAGTACTTC.

In this sample, this clonotype turned up once. The chain uses TRBV14 and TRBJ1-4; perhaps TRBD1 as D (5 bases). This CDR3 region has 15 residues. Trimming left V 5 bases short and J 8 bases short, with 18 bases between. The germline V gene encodes CDR1 SGHDN and CDR2 FVKESK. The CDR3: CASSAPSGGEEKLFF. The CDR3 nucleotides read TGTGCCAGCAGCGCGCCTAGCGGGGGGGAAGAAAAACTGTTTTTT.

This clonotype was counted a few times. The chain couples TRBV20-1 to TRBJ2-7; D might be TRBD2 (5 bases). V dropped 0 bases and J dropped 3 bases, with 12 bases sitting between them. The CDR3 totals 14 residues. The germline V gene has CDR1 DFQATT and CDR2 SNEGSKA (reference sequence). The CDR3 reads CSARDAGVGYEQYF. CDR3 in DNA: TGCAGTGCTAGAGATGCGGGCGTCGGCTACGAGCAGTACTTC.

This clonotype has more than one count but fewer than ten. The chain is built from TRBV7-6 and TRBJ1-1; TRBD1 matches at 9 bases. There are 16 residues in the CDR3. The germline CDR1 and CDR2 sequences are SGHVS and FNYEAQ. The ends lost 0 bases at V and 4 bases at J; junction bases unmatched: 6. The CDR3 nucleotides read TGTGCCAGCAGCTTAGCGGGACAGGGTAGGGCCACTGAAGCTTTCTTT. Protein product: CASSLAGQGRATEAFF.

The chain recombines TRBV6-5 with TRBJ1-6, with TRBD1 as a possible D gene (6 bases). Trimming pared 6 bases from V and 9 bases from J, leaving 15 bases between. CDR3 size: 14 residues. Germline V gene lookup returns CDR1 MNHEY and CDR2 SVGAGI. CDR3 coding DNA: TGTGCCAGCAGCGACAGGTGGTCCGCTTCACCCCTCCACTTT. It is translated as CASSDRWSASPLHF.

This clonotype was recorded many times. CDR3 residues: CASSQDISHPYEQYF. Here the CDR3 DNA reads TGTGCCAGCAGCCAAGATATCAGCCACCCCTACGAGCAGTACTTC. The genes are TRBV3-1 and TRBJ2-7; D not resolved. The V end was cut by 0 bases, the J end by 2 bases, with 11 bases between. This CDR3 is 15 amino acids long. CDR1 is LGHDT, CDR2 YNNKEL, per germline (reference sequence).

The chain couples TRBV2 to TRBJ1-6; the D gene is possibly TRBD1 (5 bases). The CDR3 is 12 residues long. Germline V CDR1 and CDR2: SNHLY, FYNNEI. Deletions cut 4 bases from V and 7 bases from J, with 5 bases between. The DNA for the CDR3 is TGTGCCAGCAGTGGGGGGAATTCACCCCTCCACTTT. The encoded protein is CASSGGNSPLHF.

For this clonotype: Given the absence of the conserved phenylalanine or tryptophan at the CDR3 end, a read error is likely. The genes are TRBV7-9 and TRBJ1-2; D gene unclear. V was pared by 4 bases and J by 8 bases, with 8 bases between. This CDR3 has 11 residues. The germline V gene encodes CDR1 SEHNR and CDR2 FQNEAQ (reference sequence). The CDR3 nucleotides are TGTGCCAGCAGCTCCTCCTCGGGCTACACCCTC. Protein product: CASSSSSGYTL.

The chain links TRBV5-5 to TRBJ1-5, with a possible D match to TRBD1 (6 bases). The CDR3 extends over 14 amino acids. Germline V gives CDR1 SGHKS, CDR2 YYEKEE (reference sequence). V lost 4 bases to trimming and J lost 8 bases, with 16 bases between them. This CDR3 is CASSLPGGREPQHF. The CDR3, as DNA: TGTGCCAGCAGCCTCCCCGGGGGGCGAGAGCCCCAGCATTTT.

The chain carries TRBV29-1 and TRBJ1-5; D is unclear. V lost 6 bases to trimming and J lost 2 bases, with 14 bases between them. CDR1 SQVTM and CDR2 ANQGSEA come from the germline V gene. This CDR3 contains 14 residues. The CDR3 loop reads CSVQWGFGNQPQHF. In DNA form, the CDR3 reads TGCAGCGTCCAATGGGGTTTTGGCAATCAGCCCCAGCATTTT.

With regard to this clonotype: One junction end disagrees with the germline gene, perhaps due to a read error. This rearrangement joins TRBV24-1 to TRBJ2-7, with TRBD2 matching over 10 bases. CDR1 KGHDR and CDR2 SFDVKD come from the germline V gene. The CDR3 spans 15 residues. The DNA for the CDR3 is TGTGCCAGCAGTGAACTCAGCGGGAGGGCCTACGAGCAGTACTTC. It is translated as CASSELSGRAYEQYF.

This chain links TRBV24-1 with TRBJ2-2, with 7 positions matching TRBD1. This CDR3 has 21 amino acids. Germline trimming cut 7 bases from V and 0 bases from J; bases unmatched to any gene: 22. Germline V gene lookup returns CDR1 KGHDR and CDR2 SFDVKD. This chain's CDR3 is CATSLGTDGPQGCANTGELFF. The CDR3 nucleotides are TGTGCCACCAGCCTCGGGACAGATGGTCCCCAGGGCTGTGCGAACACCGGGGAGCTGTTTTTT.

This clonotype turned up a few times. The V and J genes are TRBV20-1 and TRBJ2-7, with a possible D match to TRBD2 (5 bases). V dropped 1 base and J dropped 2 bases, with 9 bases sitting between them. Per the germline V gene, CDR1 is DFQATT and CDR2 is SNEGSKA (reference sequence). This CDR3 has 13 residues. CDR3 residues: CSARGASPYEQYF. The CDR3 bases are TGCAGTGCTAGAGGGGCTAGCCCCTACGAGCAGTACTTC.

This clonotype was observed many times. V is TRBV24-1 and J is TRBJ2-1; D is ambiguous. V lost 0 bases to trimming and J lost 6 bases, with 8 bases between them. The CDR3 totals 14 residues. CDR1 is KGHDR and CDR2 is SFDVKD in the germline V gene. CDR3 amino acids: CATSDLNNPNEQFF. In DNA form, the CDR3 reads TGTGCCACCAGTGATTTGAACAACCCCAATGAGCAGTTCTTC.

This rearrangement joins TRBV27 to TRBJ1-6; D gene uncertain. Germline CDR1 is MNHEY and CDR2 is SMNVEV (reference sequence). This CDR3 is built from 18 residues. Trimming left V 5 bases short and J 0 bases short, with 17 bases between. In nucleotides, the CDR3 is TGTGCCAGCAGTCCCTCCCCTACAAGCAGCTCCTATAATTCACCCCTCCACTTT. Amino acid sequence: CASSPSPTSSSYNSPLHF.

This clonotype was detected only once. The CDR3 sequence is CASSETSGQGHQPQHF. CDR3 nucleotide sequence: TGTGCCAGCAGTGAAACTAGTGGACAGGGCCATCAGCCCCAGCATTTT. V gene TRBV2 combines with J gene TRBJ1-5; 8 bases align to TRBD1. This CDR3 has 16 residues. Germline V gives CDR1 SNHLY, CDR2 FYNNEI. Unmatched junction bases numbered 8, after V lost 2 bases and J lost 5 bases.

This clonotype was seen many times. This sequence joins TRBV25-1 and TRBJ2-7; 8 nucleotides agree with TRBD1. This CDR3 spans 13 amino acids. With V trimmed by 8 bases and J by 2 bases, 5 bases remained unmatched. CDR1 is MGHDK and CDR2 is SYGVNS in the germline V gene. The CDR3 sequence is CASLDRETYEQYF. CDR3 sequence (DNA): TGTGCCAGCCTGGACAGGGAAACCTACGAGCAGTACTTC.

The V and J genes are TRBV5-1 and TRBJ2-6, with TRBD1 identical over 7 bases. The CDR3 extends over 15 amino acids. V lost 7 bases and J lost 2; bases outside the gene matches: 6. Germline lookup yields CDR1 SGHRS and CDR2 YFSETQ. As DNA, the CDR3 is TGCGCCAGCGGCCTTCAGGGGGCTGGGGCCAACGTCCTGACTTTC. The encoded protein is CASGLQGAGANVLTF.

The chain employs TRBV29-1 and TRBJ2-5, with TRBD1 matching 12 bases. Trimming took 5 bases from V and 5 from J; bases not matched to a gene: 6. The CDR3 contains 14 residues. Per germline, CDR1 SQVTM and CDR2 ANQGSEA. The CDR3 bases are TGCAGCGTTCGGGACAGGGGGCGAGGGGAGACCCAGTACTTC. This translates into CSVRDRGRGETQYF. The full variable domain, its missing parts supplied by reference TRBV29-1 and TRBJ2-5, is SAVISQKPSRDICQRGTSLTIQCQVDSQVTMMFWYRQQPGQSLTLIATANQGSEATYESGFVIDKFPISRPNLTFSTLTVSNMSPEDSSIYLCSVRDRGRGETQYFGPGTRLLVL.